This T cell receptor (beta chain) was obtained from a study of blood T cells in healthy people across ages. V was shortened by 5 bases and J by 7 bases, with 17 bases between the two germline ends. The germline V gene encodes CDR1 LGHNA and CDR2 YNFKEQ. CDR3 length equals 14 residues. The use of a sample-barcoded 5' primer and a J-beta primer mix characterized a second PCR of roughly 6 to 11 cycles. From the 5' RACE reads, TCRdb called clonotypes with MiXCR, one entry per CDR3 protein. The data show fewer than 2,000,000 distinct CDR3 sequences, almost 35% seen once. The sample, roughly 9.1 milliliters of peripheral blood, was drawn from each donor. Every sample yielded at least 7 million isolated PBMCs. Total RNA amounts of at least 5 micrograms were extracted per sample. Many counts were recorded for this clonotype. Its antigen remains unknown. Study-level results: Samples with more naive T cells showed higher observed beta diversity.

The clonotype comes from a woman aged 25 to 45 in good health. Source material: blood. The chain carries TRBV4-2 and TRBJ1-2; no clear D. Here the CDR3 reads CASSGSDRSAGYTF. The DNA of the CDR3 is TGTGCCAGCAGCGGAAGCGATAGGAGTGCTGGCTACACCTTC.